Each of the 11 T cell receptor beta chains below was sequenced from the same sample in a study of CD4+ T cells in melanoma. Data came from immunoSEQ multiplex PCR; TCRdb stores just in-frame clones and leaves some out. The table includes around 10,000 clones, around 70% detected once. Sequencing used tumor tissue. Source of these receptors: a human donor with melanoma.

The chain recombines TRBV15 with TRBJ2-1; D remains unclear. This CDR3 has 13 amino acids. CDR1 LNHNV and CDR2 YYDKDF come from the germline V gene (reference sequence). V was pared by 3 bases and J by 9 bases, with 12 bases between. The CDR3 DNA follows: TGTGCCACCAGCAGGCCGTCGACTGGTGAGCAGTTCTTC. Translated: CATSRPSTGEQFF.

The chain joins TRBV27 to TRBJ1-6; TRBD1 is a possible D gene (5 bases). V lost 3 bases and J lost 5, with 8 bases in between. This CDR3 has 14 amino acids. The germline CDR1 and CDR2 sequences are MNHEY and SMNVEV (reference sequence). CDR3 coding DNA: TGTGCCAGCAGTTTGTACAGGAATAATTCACCCCTCCACTTT. Translating it yields CASSLYRNNSPLHF.

The V call is TRBV12-2, the J call TRBJ1-5. TRBV12-2 is labeled a pseudogene. The CDR3 runs to 14 residues. DNA of the CDR3: TGTGCAAGTCGCTTCAGCCCCCGAAATCAGCCCCAGCATTTT. It is translated as CASRFSPRNQPQHF.

This clone occurred once. The chain links TRBV19 to TRBJ2-7; 10 bases match TRBD1. Trimming took 4 bases from V and 5 from J; bases not matched to a gene: 11. The CDR3 totals 16 residues. The germline V gene has CDR1 LNHDA and CDR2 SQIVND (reference sequence). CDR3 in amino acids: CASSSLGTGARHEQYF. As DNA, the CDR3 is TGTGCCAGTAGTAGTCTAGGGACAGGGGCACGCCACGAGCAGTACTTC. Variable domain in full (rest from reference TRBV19 and TRBJ2-7): DGGITQSPKYLFRKEGQNVTLSCEQNLNHDAMYWYRQDPGQGLRLIYYSQIVNDFQKGDIAEGYSVSREKKESFPLTVTSAQKNPTAFYLCASSSLGTGARHEQYFGPGTRLTVT.

This clone is labeled medium-sized (0.01 to 0.1%). The chain links TRBV10-3 to TRBJ2-2; maybe TRBD1 (5 bases). CDR1 ENHRY and CDR2 SYGVKD come from the germline V gene. V lost 6 bases and J 1 base, leaving 9 bases between the germline ends. The CDR3 covers 14 residues. In DNA form, the CDR3 reads TGTGCCATCAGGCCGACAGAGAACACCGGGGAGCTGTTTTTT. Translated: CAIRPTENTGELFF.

This clone was seen once. The V gene is TRBV7-2, the J gene TRBJ1-1; D remains unclear. V lost 0 bases and J 8 bases, leaving 4 bases between the germline ends. The CDR3 is 11 amino acids. CDR1 is SGHTA and CDR2 is FQGNSA in the germline V gene. CDR3 region: CASSLAGEAFF. CDR3 nucleotides: TGTGCCAGCAGCTTAGCGGGGGAAGCTTTCTTT. The entire variable domain, with the rest obtained from reference TRBV7-2 and TRBJ1-1, is as follows: GAGVSQSPSNKVTEKGKDVELRCDPISGHTALYWYRQSLGQGLEFLIYFQGNSAPDKSGLPSDRFSAERTGGSVSTLTIQRTQQEDSAVYLCASSLAGEAFFGQGTRLTVV.

This clone appeared a few times. The chain links TRBV2 to TRBJ1-2; 10 nucleotides line up with TRBD1. The CDR3 loop spans 15 amino acids. Germline V gives CDR1 SNHLY, CDR2 FYNNEI. The V gene end was trimmed by 4 bases and the J gene end by 3 bases; junction bases not matched to a gene: 5. The CDR3 bases are TGTGCCAGCAGTGGCTGGGACAGGGGAGACTATGGCTACACCTTC. Its translation: CASSGWDRGDYGYTF.

This sequence joins TRBV5-6 and TRBJ1-5; D unclear. The CDR3 runs to 15 residues. Germline V CDR1 and CDR2: SGHDT, YYEEEE. V was pared by 4 bases and J by 6 bases, with 17 bases between. CDR3 protein: CASSLWALAGQPQHF. CDR3 nucleotide sequence: TGTGCCAGCAGCCTTTGGGCCCTTGCGGGTCAGCCCCAGCATTTT.

This chain connects TRBV6-5 to TRBJ2-1, with 8 bases that match TRBD2. The CDR3 has 15 amino acids. The germline V gene encodes CDR1 MNHEY and CDR2 SVGAGI. Unmatched junction bases numbered 4, after V lost 2 bases and J lost 4 bases. In DNA, the CDR3 is TGTGCCAGCAGTTACAGTAGCGGGGTGTACAATGAGCAGTTCTTC. This sequence encodes CASSYSSGVYNEQFF.

J is TRBJ1-5 and V is TRBV2; TRBD1 matches at 7 bases. The germline gives CDR1 SNHLY, CDR2 FYNNEI. The V segment lost 2 bases and the J segment 2 bases; nucleotides outside the gene matches: 0. This CDR3 region has 14 residues. The CDR3 loop reads CASSETGGNQPQHF. Here the CDR3 DNA reads TGTGCCAGCAGTGAAACAGGGGGCAATCAGCCCCAGCATTTT.

The V call is TRBV27, the J call TRBJ1-2, with D hard to call. Trimming took off 2 bases at V and 2 bases at J, with 6 bases between the two ends. Germline CDR1 and CDR2: MNHEY and SMNVEV (reference sequence). The CDR3 extends over 13 amino acids. The CDR3 DNA is TGTGCCAGCAGTTTACTGGGGAACTATGGCTACACCTTC. Translated: CASSLLGNYGYTF.